Listed below are T cell receptor beta chains from one sample, sequenced in a study of human thymus T cells. Some clones are missing from TCRdb's copy, which holds only in-frame ones; the method was immunoSEQ multiplex PCR. The data contain tens of thousands of clones, about 95% of them singletons. The sequenced sample consisted of thymus tissue. These TCRs come from a girl younger than two with a congenital heart defect but otherwise immunologically healthy. Both conserved end residues are part of each CDR3. A D gene is named only where the DNA matches it firmly. A clone size is listed for some rows: how often the clone was seen (once, few, many), or a class if it is expanded.

clone size: .; V gene: TRBV28; D gene: .; J gene: TRBJ1-2; CDR3 protein: CASSPLGQLYGYTF; CDR3 DNA: TGTGCCAGCAGTCCCCTCGGACAGCTCTATGGCTACACCTTC
clone size: .; V gene: TRBV9; D gene: .; J gene: TRBJ2-3; CDR3 protein: CASSVEHSTDTQYF; CDR3 DNA: TGTGCCAGCAGCGTAGAACATAGCACAGATACGCAGTATTTT
clone size: .; V gene: TRBV5-1; D gene: .; J gene: TRBJ2-7; CDR3 protein: CASSLEPGTGPYEQYF; CDR3 DNA: TGCGCCAGCAGCTTGGAGCCAGGGACGGGACCCTACGAGCAGTACTTC
clone size: .; V gene: TRBV19; D gene: .; J gene: TRBJ2-3; CDR3 protein: CATHSPDRSGSKDTQYF; CDR3 DNA: TGTGCCACCCACAGCCCGGACAGGAGCGGGAGTAAGGATACGCAGTATTTT
clone size: .; V gene: TRBV28; D gene: .; J gene: TRBJ2-7; CDR3 protein: CASSSSSDSYEQYF; CDR3 DNA: TGTGCCAGCAGTTCGTCTAGCGACTCCTACGAGCAGTACTTC
clone size: .; V gene: TRBV5-5; D gene: .; J gene: TRBJ1-2; CDR3 protein: CASSHGRGAYYGYTF; CDR3 DNA: TGTGCCAGCAGCCACGGCAGGGGCGCGTACTATGGCTACACCTTC
clone size: .; V gene: TRBV4-3; D gene: TRBD1; J gene: TRBJ1-1; CDR3 protein: CASSQDRGSLPNAGNTEAFF; CDR3 DNA: TGCGCCAGCAGCCAAGACAGGGGGTCTCTTCCTAACGCGGGGAACACTGAAGCTTTCTTT
clone size: once; V gene: TRBV9; D gene: TRBD1; J gene: TRBJ2-7; CDR3 protein: CASSLRDRPPYEQYF; CDR3 DNA: TGTGCCAGCAGCCTCCGGGACAGGCCCCCCTACGAGCAGTACTTC
clone size: .; V gene: TRBV6-5; D gene: .; J gene: TRBJ2-1; CDR3 protein: CASNSGAYNEQFF; CDR3 DNA: TGTGCCAGCAATAGTGGAGCCTACAATGAGCAGTTCTTC
clone size: .; V gene: TRBV4-2; D gene: .; J gene: TRBJ2-1; CDR3 protein: CASSQDPRYNEQFF; CDR3 DNA: TGTGCCAGCAGCCAAGACCCGAGGTACAATGAGCAGTTCTTC
clone size: .; V gene: TRBV9; D gene: .; J gene: TRBJ2-1; CDR3 protein: CASRGDYNEQFF; CDR3 DNA: TGTGCCTCCAGGGGGGACTACAATGAGCAGTTCTTC
clone size: .; V gene: TRBV28; D gene: TRBD1; J gene: TRBJ2-5; CDR3 protein: CASSPRQGPGETQYF; CDR3 DNA: TGTGCCAGCAGTCCGAGACAGGGCCCCGGGGAGACCCAGTACTTC
clone size: .; V gene: TRBV10-3; D gene: TRBD1; J gene: TRBJ1-2; CDR3 protein: CAIRARGPPDYGYTF; CDR3 DNA: TGTGCCATCAGGGCCAGGGGGCCACCTGACTATGGCTACACCTTC
clone size: .; V gene: TRBV7-3; D gene: .; J gene: TRBJ2-5; CDR3 protein: CASSLNREETQYF; CDR3 DNA: TGTGCCAGCAGTTTGAACAGGGAGGAGACCCAGTACTTC
clone size: .; V gene: TRBV11-2; D gene: .; J gene: TRBJ2-7; CDR3 protein: CASSLGSHEQYF; CDR3 DNA: TGTGCCAGCAGCTTGGGTAGCCACGAGCAGTACTTC
clone size: .; V gene: TRBV19; D gene: TRBD1; J gene: TRBJ1-5; CDR3 protein: CASSIWTGNQPQHF; CDR3 DNA: TGTGCCAGTAGTATTTGGACAGGAAATCAGCCCCAGCATTTT
clone size: .; V gene: TRBV28; D gene: TRBD1; J gene: TRBJ1-1; CDR3 protein: CASSPSTPRDRGWVNTEAFF; CDR3 DNA: TGTGCCAGCAGTCCCTCTACCCCTCGGGACAGGGGGTGGGTGAACACTGAAGCTTTCTTT
clone size: .; V gene: TRBV6-7; D gene: TRBD1; J gene: TRBJ2-7; CDR3 protein: CASSYSGTGWELSYEQYF; CDR3 DNA: TGTGCCAGCAGTTACTCGGGGACAGGGTGGGAGCTGTCCTACGAGCAGTACTTC
clone size: .; V gene: TRBV14; D gene: .; J gene: TRBJ2-1; CDR3 protein: CASSQDRGRVLNEQFF; CDR3 DNA: TGTGCCAGCAGCCAAGACCGAGGACGAGTCCTCAATGAGCAGTTCTTC
clone size: once; V gene: TRBV15; D gene: .; J gene: TRBJ2-5; CDR3 protein: CATSRAPIGTQYF; CDR3 DNA: TGTGCCACCAGCAGAGCTCCCATAGGGACCCAGTACTTC
clone size: .; V gene: TRBV5-4; D gene: .; J gene: TRBJ2-5; CDR3 protein: CASSLGYKGQETQYF; CDR3 DNA: TGTGCCAGCAGCTTGGGATACAAGGGACAAGAGACCCAGTACTTC
clone size: .; V gene: TRBV5-5; D gene: TRBD2; J gene: TRBJ2-4; CDR3 protein: CASSGRLAGAKNIQYF; CDR3 DNA: TGTGCCAGCAGCGGGCGACTAGCGGGAGCGAAAAACATTCAGTACTTC
clone size: .; V gene: TRBV27; D gene: .; J gene: TRBJ2-3; CDR3 protein: CASSLSKPASTDTQYF; CDR3 DNA: TGTGCCAGCAGTTTATCGAAACCAGCTAGCACAGATACGCAGTATTTT
clone size: .; V gene: TRBV7-9; D gene: .; J gene: TRBJ1-2; CDR3 protein: CASSLTQRPYGYTF; CDR3 DNA: TGTGCCAGCAGCTTAACCCAACGGCCCTATGGCTACACCTTC
clone size: .; V gene: TRBV19; D gene: .; J gene: TRBJ2-5; CDR3 protein: CASSIRGGEHPRHAKETQYF; CDR3 DNA: TGTGCCAGTAGTATAAGGGGCGGGGAACACCCACGCCACGCCAAAGAGACCCAGTACTTC
clone size: .; V gene: TRBV5-6; D gene: TRBD2; J gene: TRBJ2-1; CDR3 protein: CASSGWSYNEQFF; CDR3 DNA: TGTGCCAGTAGCGGGTGGTCCTACAATGAGCAGTTCTTC
clone size: .; V gene: TRBV5-1; D gene: TRBD1; J gene: TRBJ1-4; CDR3 protein: CASSAGQGAEKLFF; CDR3 DNA: TGCGCCAGCAGCGCCGGACAGGGAGCAGAAAAACTGTTTTTT
clone size: .; V gene: TRBV27; D gene: .; J gene: TRBJ1-4; CDR3 protein: CASSLASGKDEKLFF; CDR3 DNA: TGTGCCAGCAGTTTGGCCTCTGGGAAGGATGAAAAACTGTTTTTT
clone size: .; V gene: TRBV6-6; D gene: .; J gene: TRBJ1-2; CDR3 protein: CASSGGWAVEGGYTF; CDR3 DNA: TGTGCCAGCAGTGGGGGTTGGGCTGTCGAAGGTGGCTACACCTTC
clone size: once; V gene: TRBV27; D gene: TRBD2; J gene: TRBJ2-3; CDR3 protein: CASRPTSGQRKMRDTQYF; CDR3 DNA: TGTGCCAGCAGGCCGACTAGCGGGCAGAGAAAAATGCGGGATACGCAGTATTTT
clone size: few; V gene: TRBV28; D gene: TRBD2; J gene: TRBJ2-7; CDR3 protein: CASSPGLAGPYEQYF; CDR3 DNA: TGTGCCAGCAGCCCCGGACTAGCGGGTCCATACGAGCAGTACTTC
clone size: once; V gene: TRBV6-1; D gene: TRBD2; J gene: TRBJ2-3; CDR3 protein: CASPLLAGEADTQYF; CDR3 DNA: TGTGCCAGCCCCTTGCTAGCGGGAGAGGCAGATACGCAGTATTTT
clone size: .; V gene: TRBV5-1; D gene: .; J gene: TRBJ2-2; CDR3 protein: CASSLDQMNTGELFF; CDR3 DNA: TGCGCCAGCAGCTTGGATCAGATGAACACCGGGGAGCTGTTTTTT
clone size: .; V gene: TRBV18; D gene: TRBD1; J gene: TRBJ2-5; CDR3 protein: CASSPRGQGAQETQYF; CDR3 DNA: TGTGCCAGCTCACCAAGGGGACAGGGTGCCCAAGAGACCCAGTACTTC